The 16 T cell receptor beta chains below all came from one sample that was sequenced in a study of blood T cell repertoires in COVID-19. Assay: immunoSEQ multiplex PCR; the TCRdb copy retains only in-frame clones and omits some. This sample yields fewer than 30,000 clones, of which over 70% are seen a single time; about 51% belongs to the top ten. The specimen sequenced was peripheral blood. Every receptor here comes from a middle-aged man with active or convalescent COVID-19.

In this sample, this clone turned up once. The chain combines TRBV11-2 with TRBJ2-7, with 9 bases matching TRBD2. Trimming at V came to 4 bases and at J to 1 base, leaving 11 bases not matched to a gene. The CDR3 contains 17 residues. Per germline, CDR1 SGHAT and CDR2 FQNNGV. The CDR3, as DNA: TGTGCCAGCAGCTCACTTCTCGGGACTAGCAAATCCTACGAGCAGTACTTC. Translation: CASSSLLGTSKSYEQYF. Based on the CDR3 plus reference TRBV11-2 and TRBJ2-7, the full variable domain is EAGVAQSPRYKIIEKRQSVAFWCNPISGHATLYWYQQILGQGPKLLIQFQNNGVVDDSQLPKDRFSAERLKGVDSTLKIQPAKLEDSAVYLCASSSLLGTSKSYEQYFGPGTRLTVT.

The chain joins TRBV29-1 to TRBJ2-7; D is possibly TRBD2 (6 bases). V lost 4 bases, J lost 9 bases, and 25 bases lay in between. The CDR3 length is 15 residues. Germline values: CDR1 SQVTM, CDR2 ANQGSEA. Written as DNA, the CDR3 is TGCAGCGTTGTTATGTCTCACAGAACTAGGGGAGGGCAGTACTTC. It specifies CSVVMSHRTRGGQYF.

The J gene is TRBJ1-1, the V gene TRBV4-1, with TRBD1 matching 9 bases. Germline-derived CDR1 and CDR2 are MGHRA and YSYEKL. The CDR3 loop spans 16 amino acids. V shed 6 bases, J shed 0 bases, and the junction held 8 bases outside the gene matches. In DNA, the CDR3 is TGCGCCAGCAGGAACAGGGGGCCTTCGATGAACACTGAAGCTTTCTTT. Translated: CASRNRGPSMNTEAFF.

This chain links TRBV28 with TRBJ2-7; 11 nucleotides agree with TRBD2. The CDR3 loop spans 19 amino acids. V lost 3 bases and J lost 3; bases outside the gene matches: 16. Germline CDR1 is MDHEN and CDR2 is SYDVKM. The CDR3 reads CASSFSSSQGLADRYEQYF. DNA of the CDR3: TGTGCCAGCAGTTTTTCATCGTCCCAGGGACTAGCGGACCGCTACGAGCAGTACTTC.

The chain combines TRBV7-8 with TRBJ2-5; D is uncertain. The CDR3 is made up of 14 amino acids. CDR1 SGHVS and CDR2 FQNEAQ come from the germline V gene. Trimming removed 0 bases from V and 7 bases from J, with 12 bases in between. CDR3 region: CASSLAGSRGTQYF. The DNA for the CDR3 is TGTGCCAGCAGCTTAGCGGGTTCCCGCGGGACCCAGTACTTC.

The chain uses TRBV5-1 and TRBJ2-4; 10 nucleotides match TRBD2. The CDR3 sequence is 14 residues long. Germline V gene sequence: CDR1 SGHRS, CDR2 YFSETQ. With 4 bases clipped from V and 8 bases from J, the junction kept 6 bases outside the gene matches. The CDR3 DNA follows: TGCGCCAGCAGCCTTGGACTAGCGGCGGACATTCAGTACTTC. Translation: CASSLGLAADIQYF.

This chain connects TRBV28 to TRBJ1-1; D possibly corresponds to TRBD1 (5 bases). Trimming removed 7 bases at V and 7 bases at J, with 19 bases between. Germline values: CDR1 MDHEN, CDR2 SYDVKM. The CDR3 is 14 amino acids. The CDR3 reads CASTPVGGTLEAFF. DNA of the CDR3: TGTGCCAGCACACCGGTGGGAGGGACTCTTGAAGCTTTCTTT.

The chain is built from TRBV7-8 and TRBJ2-2; no clear D gene. Looked up from germline, CDR1 is SGHVS and CDR2 is FQNEAQ. V lost 6 bases, J lost 3 bases, and 17 bases lay in between. The CDR3 has 16 amino acids. The CDR3 protein is CASSPTPPGYTGELFF. The DNA of the CDR3 is TGTGCCAGCAGTCCGACACCCCCAGGATACACCGGGGAGCTGTTTTTT.

This sequence joins TRBV7-2 and TRBJ1-1; 7 bases line up with TRBD1. V gave up 3 bases and J gave up 2 bases; unmatched junction bases: 3. The CDR3 is 14 amino acids. The germline CDR1 and CDR2 sequences are SGHTA and FQGNSA. The CDR3 DNA sequence: TGTGCCAGCAGCTTCCGGGACAGTAACACTGAAGCTTTCTTT. Its protein is CASSFRDSNTEAFF.

The chain joins TRBV6-1 to TRBJ2-3; 12 positions agree with TRBD2. J lost 1 base, V lost 4 bases, and 0 bases had no gene match. The CDR3 is 15 amino acids. Per the germline V gene, CDR1 is MNHNS and CDR2 is SASEGT. CDR3 nucleotides: TGTGCCAGCAGTGGACTAGCGGGGGGCACAGATACGCAGTATTTT. As protein: CASSGLAGGTDTQYF.

The V and J genes are TRBV5-1 and TRBJ2-7; perhaps TRBD2 as D (5 bases). V lost 0 bases and J 2 bases, leaving 12 bases between the germline ends. Germline V lookup: CDR1 SGHRS, CDR2 YFSETQ. The CDR3 consists of 15 residues. The CDR3 bases are TGCGCCAGCAGCTTGGAAGGACTCCTTACCTACGAGCAGTACTTC. Translation gives CASSLEGLLTYEQYF.

The genes are TRBV2 and TRBJ2-1; 8 bases are shared with TRBD2. Trimming took 8 bases from V and 5 from J; bases not matched to a gene: 20. Germline CDR1 reads SNHLY; CDR2 reads FYNNEI. CDR3 length equals 18 residues. CDR3 region: CASPEFGGATITHNEQFF. CDR3 bases: TGTGCCAGCCCCGAGTTCGGGGGGGCCACAATTACCCACAATGAGCAGTTCTTC.

The chain is built from TRBV11-2 and TRBJ1-5; D gene ambiguous. The V gene lost 1 base and the J gene lost 8 bases, with 6 bases spanning the gap. This CDR3 is built from 12 residues. Per germline, CDR1 SGHAT and CDR2 FQNNGV. The DNA for the CDR3 is TGTGCCAGCAGCTTAGCCGGAGAGCCCCAGCATTTT. This encodes CASSLAGEPQHF.

The V and J genes are TRBV27 and TRBJ1-6; unclear D gene. The V gene's germline CDR1 is MNHEY and CDR2 SMNVEV (reference sequence). This CDR3 has 15 residues. V lost 7 bases, J lost 4 bases, and 14 bases lay in between. The CDR3 coding sequence is TGTGCCAGCACTAAATACGGGGTATATAATTCACCCCTCCACTTT. Its translation is CASTKYGVYNSPLHF.

On this clone: This sample includes further DNA sequences coding for the same CDR3. V gene TRBV11-3 combines with J gene TRBJ1-1; 9 bases align to TRBD1. The CDR3 length is 14 residues. Germline-derived CDR1 and CDR2 are SGHNT and YENEEA. Trimming removed 0 bases from V and 5 bases from J; junction bases left unmatched: 1. Here the CDR3 DNA reads TGTGCCAGCAGCTTAGAGACAGGGGGTACTGAAGCTTTCTTT. It specifies CASSLETGGTEAFF.

The rearrangement joins TRBV28 to TRBJ1-2, with TRBD1 as a possible D gene (6 bases). The ends were cut back, 4 bases at V and 2 bases at J, with 17 bases in the middle. The CDR3 has 16 amino acids. Germline CDR1 reads MDHEN; CDR2 reads SYDVKM. CDR3 DNA: TGTGCCAGCAGTTACCCGGGGGGCAGAGAGAACTATGGCTACACCTTC. The encoded protein is CASSYPGGRENYGYTF.